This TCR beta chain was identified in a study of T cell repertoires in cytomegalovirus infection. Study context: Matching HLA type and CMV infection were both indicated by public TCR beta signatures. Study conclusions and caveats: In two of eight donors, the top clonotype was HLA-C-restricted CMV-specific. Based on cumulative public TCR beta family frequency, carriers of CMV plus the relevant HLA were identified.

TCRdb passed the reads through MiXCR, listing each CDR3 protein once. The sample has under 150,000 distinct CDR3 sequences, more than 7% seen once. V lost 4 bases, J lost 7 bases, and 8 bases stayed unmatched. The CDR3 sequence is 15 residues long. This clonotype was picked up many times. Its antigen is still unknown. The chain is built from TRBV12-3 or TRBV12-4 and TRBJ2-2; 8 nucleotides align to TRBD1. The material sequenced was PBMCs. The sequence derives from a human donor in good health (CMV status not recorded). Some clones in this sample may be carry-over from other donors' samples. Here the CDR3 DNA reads TGTGCCAGCAGTTCAGGGGGCGTGAGCAGCGGGGAGCTGTTTTTT. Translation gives CASSSGGVSSGELFF.